The 14 T cell receptor beta chains listed next were all sequenced from one sample in a study of T-cell reconstitution after alpha-beta-depleted transplantation in children. For TCRbeta, the library was prepared with unique molecular identifiers. TCRdb fed the PCR reads into MiXCR, producing one record per CDR3 protein. The table lists some 200,000 distinct CDR3 sequences, roughly a tenth of them singletons. The source material was PBMCs, sampled before TCRalphabeta/CD19-depleted stem cell transplant. These receptors all stem from a child under two years old with acute myeloid leukemia, due to receive a stem cell transplant.

This clonotype was counted ten times or more. The chain recombines TRBV5-5 with TRBJ1-1, with D perhaps matching TRBD1 (5 bases). There are 16 residues in the CDR3. Germline-derived CDR1 and CDR2 are SGHKS and YYEKEE (reference sequence). The V end lost 6 bases, the J end lost 0 bases, and 18 bases lay between the germline ends. CDR3 bases: TGTGCCAGCAACCTCAACCCCTCGGGGGTGAACACTGAAGCTTTCTTT. As protein: CASNLNPSGVNTEAFF.

V gene TRBV20-1 combines with J gene TRBJ1-5, with 7 nucleotides matching TRBD1. The V gene's germline CDR1 is DFQATT and CDR2 SNEGSKA (reference sequence). Germline trimming cut 1 base from V and 6 bases from J; bases unmatched to any gene: 3. The CDR3 has 13 amino acids. CDR3 coding DNA: TGCAGTGCTAGAGGACAGGGCGGTCAGCCCCAGCATTTT. This sequence encodes CSARGQGGQPQHF.

This clonotype came up many times. This sequence joins TRBV6-6 and TRBJ2-7, with D perhaps TRBD1 (6 bases). Germline V gene sequence: CDR1 MNHNY, CDR2 SVGAGI (reference sequence). Deletions cut 5 bases from V and 1 base from J, with 6 bases between. The CDR3 contains 12 residues. For the CDR3, the DNA is TGTGCCAGCAGTACAGGGTCCTACGAGCAGTACTTC. Translated, it gives CASSTGSYEQYF.

The rearrangement joins TRBV18 to TRBJ2-3; D gene unclear. Per the germline V gene, CDR1 is KGHSH and CDR2 is LQKENI. V dropped 0 bases and J dropped 5 bases, with 3 bases sitting between them. CDR3 length equals 12 residues. DNA for the CDR3: TGTGCCAGCTCACCACCGTTAGATACGCAGTATTTT. This sequence encodes CASSPPLDTQYF.

This clonotype has at least ten counts. The chain has TRBV20-1 and TRBJ1-4; possibly TRBD1 for D (5 bases). V was trimmed by 0 bases and J by 8 bases, leaving 16 bases between them. The CDR3 extends over 15 amino acids. CDR1 and CDR2 from the germline V gene are DFQATT and SNEGSKA (reference sequence). The CDR3 sequence is CSARDPAGLGEKLFF. CDR3 coding DNA: TGCAGTGCTAGAGATCCCGCAGGGTTGGGGGAAAAACTGTTTTTT.

In this sample, this clonotype turned up many times. V and J are TRBV20-1 and TRBJ1-2, with D unclear. The V gene lost 3 bases and the J gene lost 1 base, with 6 bases spanning the gap. The CDR3 has 12 amino acids. The germline CDR1 and CDR2 sequences are DFQATT and SNEGSKA (reference sequence). CDR3 DNA sequence: TGCAGTGCTAGTGCCCGTAACTATGGCTACACCTTC. Translation gives CSASARNYGYTF.

This clonotype came up many times. J is TRBJ2-1 and V is TRBV20-1; TRBD2 matches 8 bases. V lost 4 bases and J lost 0; bases outside the gene matches: 8. CDR1 is DFQATT, CDR2 SNEGSKA, per germline (reference sequence). The CDR3 totals 16 residues. CDR3 nucleotides: TGCAGTGCTAACGGACTAGCACCAGACTCCTACAATGAGCAGTTCTTC. This gives the protein CSANGLAPDSYNEQFF.

This clonotype appeared many times. The J gene is TRBJ2-3, the V gene TRBV12-3 or TRBV12-4; 10 positions agree with TRBD1. The CDR3 extends over 14 amino acids. Trimming cost V 7 bases and J 6 bases; bases outside gene matches: 7. As DNA, the CDR3 is TGTGCCAGCAACTCGGACAGGGGGGCGGATACGCAGTATTTT. It yields the protein CASNSDRGADTQYF.

Many counts were recorded for this clonotype. This chain joins TRBV7-2 and TRBJ2-7, with D possibly being TRBD2 (5 bases). Germline assignment: CDR1 SGHTA and CDR2 FQGNSA. Trimming pared 5 bases from V and 3 bases from J, leaving 17 bases between. This CDR3 is built from 15 residues. The DNA for the CDR3 is TGTGCCAGCAGCGGAGGCCCCACATGGAACTACGAGCAGTACTTC. This codes for CASSGGPTWNYEQYF.

This clonotype was seen repeatedly, ten times or more. The chain links TRBV5-1 to TRBJ2-3; D may be TRBD2 (6 bases). The V gene's germline CDR1 is SGHRS and CDR2 YFSETQ. V was clipped by 3 bases and J by 3 bases, with 11 bases between them. CDR3 length: 14 amino acids. DNA for the CDR3: TGCGCCAGCAGCTACGGGACTGAAACAGATACGCAGTATTTT. Protein sequence: CASSYGTETDTQYF. Drawing the rest from reference TRBV5-1 and TRBJ2-3, the complete variable domain is KAGVTQTPRYLIKTRGQQVTLSCSPISGHRSVSWYQQTPGQGLQFLFEYFSETQRNKGNFPGRFSGRQFSNSRSEMNVSTLELGDSALYLCASSYGTETDTQYFGPGTRLTVL.

To note about this clonotype: A read error may be the cause here, since a much bigger clone is one base away. The CDR3 DNA follows: TGCAGTGCTAGACCGGGACTAGTGGGAACCTACGAGCAGTACTTC. This sequence encodes CSARPGLVGTYEQYF. The chain uses TRBV20-1 and TRBJ2-7, with 8 bases lining up with TRBD2. The CDR3 is made up of 15 amino acids. Trimming removed 2 bases from V and 2 bases from J; junction bases left unmatched: 8. CDR1 is DFQATT, CDR2 SNEGSKA, per germline (reference sequence).

This clonotype was observed at least ten times. This chain joins TRBV5-1 and TRBJ2-3; no definite D call. Germline CDR1 is SGHRS and CDR2 is YFSETQ. The CDR3 loop spans 13 amino acids. V was cut by 4 bases and J by 1 base, with 7 bases left in between. CDR3 nucleotide sequence: TGCGCCAGCAGCAATGATCGCACAGATACGCAGTATTTT. This gives the protein CASSNDRTDTQYF.

Many counts were recorded for this clonotype. This sequence joins TRBV4-3 and TRBJ1-1; TRBD1 matches 7 bases. Germline CDR1 LGHNA, CDR2 YSLEER. CDR3 length: 16 residues. With V trimmed by 0 bases and J by 4 bases, 8 bases remained unmatched. The CDR3 bases are TGCGCCAGCAGCCAAGACGGTGGGCAGGGGGGCACTGAAGCTTTCTTT. It yields the protein CASSQDGGQGGTEAFF.

Ten or more counts support this clonotype. This chain connects TRBV12-3 or TRBV12-4 to TRBJ2-7; perhaps TRBD2 as D (5 bases). The CDR3 length is 13 residues. Trimming removed 4 bases from V and 7 bases from J, with 14 bases in between. The CDR3 nucleotides are TGTGCCAGCAGTTATGCGGGCGGAAGGGAGCAGTACTTC. It is translated as CASSYAGGREQYF.